What follows describes a single TCR beta chain. As yet, its antigen is unknown. These data come from a study of cytomegalovirus exposure and HLA in healthy donors. Turning to the study itself: Around 200 million T cells yielded more than 90 million unique TCR beta sequences, as an earlier analysis found. Study-level results: The authors judged a highly shared variant cluster likely a sequencing artifact. Reportedly, cytomegalovirus status was diagnosed with high sensitivity and specificity.

The PCR had 60 Vbeta and 13 Jbeta primers. Produced via immunoSEQ multiplex PCR; TCRdb's table is partial and in-frame only. The sample yields roughly 170,000 clones, more than 65% seen once. V was cut by 5 bases and J by 3 bases, with 11 bases left in between. The CDR3 spans 13 residues. Germline CDR1 is SGHVS and CDR2 is FNYEAQ. The chain recombines TRBV7-6 with TRBJ2-7; D possibly corresponds to TRBD1 (6 bases). The specimen sequenced was PBMCs. This sequence originates from a girl aged 2-10 years in good health and CMV-seropositive. The CDR3: CASSPGQFYEQYF. The CDR3 coding sequence is TGTGCCAGCAGCCCCGGACAGTTCTACGAGCAGTACTTC. The complete variable domain, with remaining parts taken from reference TRBV7-6 and TRBJ2-7, reads GAGVSQSPRYKVTKRGQDVALRCDPISGHVSLYWYRQALGQGPEFLTYFNYEAQQDKSGLPNDRFSAERPEGSISTLTIQRTEQRDSAMYRCASSPGQFYEQYFGPGTRLTVT.